Listed below are T cell receptor beta chains from one sample, sequenced in a study of blood T cell repertoires in COVID-19. TCRdb keeps only in-frame clones here, not all; method: immunoSEQ multiplex PCR. Of more than 200,000 clones listed, 85% to 90% were seen once; the top ten hold 1.5% to 2%. The sequenced sample consisted of PBMCs or T cells enriched from blood (not recorded which). These receptor sequences come from a woman aged 45-65 years who had recovered from COVID-19. Both conserved end residues are part of each CDR3. The D gene is left open where the match is weak. Clone size, where shown, is once, few, many, or a class for clones that have expanded.

D gene: -
clone size: -
J gene: TRBJ2-3
V gene: TRBV5-1
CDR3 protein: CASSFLIGGSTDTQYF
CDR3 DNA: TGCGCCAGCAGCTTTTTGATCGGCGGAAGCACAGATACGCAGTATTTT

D gene: TRBD2
clone size: -
J gene: TRBJ2-1
V gene: TRBV3-1/TRBV3-2
CDR3 protein: CASSQNGLADNEQFF
CDR3 DNA: TGTGCCAGCAGCCAAAACGGACTAGCGGACAATGAGCAGTTCTTC

D gene: TRBD2
clone size: -
J gene: TRBJ2-7
V gene: TRBV3-1/TRBV3-2
CDR3 protein: CASKVAGGCSYEQYF
CDR3 DNA: TGTGCCAGCAAGGTCGCGGGGGGTTGCTCCTACGAGCAGTACTTC

D gene: TRBD2
clone size: -
J gene: TRBJ2-3
V gene: TRBV7-2
CDR3 protein: CASSPSGTTDTQYF
CDR3 DNA: TGTGCCAGCAGCCCGAGCGGGACTACAGATACGCAGTATTTT

D gene: -
clone size: few
J gene: TRBJ1-2
V gene: TRBV29-1
CDR3 protein: CSVEKQGLGGYTF
CDR3 DNA: TGCAGCGTTGAAAAACAGGGTTTGGGTGGCTACACCTTC

D gene: -
clone size: -
J gene: TRBJ1-4
V gene: TRBV7-2
CDR3 protein: CASSLGDSGEKLFF
CDR3 DNA: TGTGCCAGCAGCTTAGGAGATTCGGGTGAAAAACTGTTTTTT

D gene: -
clone size: few
J gene: TRBJ2-5
V gene: TRBV12-3/TRBV12-4
CDR3 protein: CASSILLRETQYF
CDR3 DNA: TGTGCCAGCAGCATACTGTTGAGGGAGACCCAGTACTTC

D gene: -
clone size: -
J gene: TRBJ1-1
V gene: TRBV29-1
CDR3 protein: CSVERGLEMNTEAFF
CDR3 DNA: TGCAGCGTTGAGCGGGGTTTGGAAATGAACACTGAAGCTTTCTTT

D gene: TRBD2
clone size: -
J gene: TRBJ2-1
V gene: TRBV30
CDR3 protein: CAWSAGTSNSNEQFF
CDR3 DNA: TGTGCCTGGAGCGCCGGGACTAGCAATTCGAATGAGCAGTTCTTC

D gene: TRBD2
clone size: -
J gene: TRBJ2-7
V gene: TRBV28
CDR3 protein: CASSRLAGAYEQYF
CDR3 DNA: TGTGCCAGCAGCCGACTAGCGGGAGCCTACGAGCAGTACTTC

D gene: -
clone size: -
J gene: TRBJ1-6
V gene: TRBV30
CDR3 protein: CAWNGDGGSPLHF
CDR3 DNA: TGTGCCTGGAATGGCGACGGCGGATCACCCCTCCACTTT

D gene: TRBD1
clone size: -
J gene: TRBJ1-5
V gene: TRBV28
CDR3 protein: CAGRTGGTDQPQHF
CDR3 DNA: TGTGCCGGACGGACAGGGGGGACCGATCAGCCCCAGCATTTT

D gene: TRBD1
clone size: -
J gene: TRBJ1-4
V gene: TRBV5-1
CDR3 protein: CASSLEGTGRSEKLFF
CDR3 DNA: TGCGCCAGCAGCTTGGAAGGGACAGGGAGAAGTGAAAAACTGTTTTTT

D gene: -
clone size: few
J gene: TRBJ2-7
V gene: TRBV3-1/TRBV3-2
CDR3 protein: CASSRSSYEQYF
CDR3 DNA: TGTGCCAGCAGCCGGAGCTCCTACGAGCAGTACTTC

D gene: TRBD2
clone size: -
J gene: TRBJ2-2
V gene: TRBV18
CDR3 protein: CASSMILAGDTGGELFF
CDR3 DNA: TGTGCCAGCTCAATGATACTAGCGGGAGACACTGGCGGGGAGCTGTTTTTT

D gene: TRBD1
clone size: -
J gene: TRBJ1-2
V gene: TRBV3-1/TRBV3-2
CDR3 protein: CASSHQGAGQGSFGYTF
CDR3 DNA: TGTGCCAGCAGCCACCAGGGAGCGGGACAGGGTTCTTTTGGCTACACCTTC

D gene: -
clone size: once
J gene: TRBJ1-5
V gene: TRBV5-1
CDR3 protein: CASSPLGVGQPQHF
CDR3 DNA: TGCGCCAGCAGCCCACTAGGTGTTGGTCAGCCCCAGCATTTT

D gene: -
clone size: -
J gene: TRBJ2-3
V gene: TRBV9
CDR3 protein: CASSVEGRQALTDTQYF
CDR3 DNA: TGTGCCAGCAGCGTAGAGGGGAGGCAGGCCCTCACAGATACGCAGTATTTT

D gene: -
clone size: -
J gene: TRBJ2-1
V gene: TRBV5-1
CDR3 protein: CASSFQGFNEQFF
CDR3 DNA: TGCGCCAGCAGCTTTCAGGGCTTCAATGAGCAGTTCTTC

D gene: -
clone size: -
J gene: TRBJ1-1
V gene: TRBV3-1/TRBV3-2
CDR3 protein: CASSRRGTEAFF
CDR3 DNA: TGTGCCAGCAGCCGCCGGGGAACTGAAGCTTTCTTT